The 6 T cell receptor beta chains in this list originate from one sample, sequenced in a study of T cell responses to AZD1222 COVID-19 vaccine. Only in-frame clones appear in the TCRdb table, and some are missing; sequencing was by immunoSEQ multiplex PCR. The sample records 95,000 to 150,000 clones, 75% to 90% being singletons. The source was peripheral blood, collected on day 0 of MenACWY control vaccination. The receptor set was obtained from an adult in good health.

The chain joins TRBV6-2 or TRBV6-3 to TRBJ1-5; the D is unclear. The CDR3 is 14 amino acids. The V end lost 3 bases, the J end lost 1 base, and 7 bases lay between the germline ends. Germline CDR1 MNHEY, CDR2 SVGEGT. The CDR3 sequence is CASSYQPSNQPQHF. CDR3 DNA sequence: TGTGCCAGCAGTTATCAACCCAGCAATCAGCCCCAGCATTTT.

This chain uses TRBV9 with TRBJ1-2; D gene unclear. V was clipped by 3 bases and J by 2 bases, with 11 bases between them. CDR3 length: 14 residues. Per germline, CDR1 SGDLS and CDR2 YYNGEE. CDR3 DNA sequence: TGTGCCAGCAGCGCCCCGAGAAGGAACTATGGCTACACCTTC. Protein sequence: CASSAPRRNYGYTF.

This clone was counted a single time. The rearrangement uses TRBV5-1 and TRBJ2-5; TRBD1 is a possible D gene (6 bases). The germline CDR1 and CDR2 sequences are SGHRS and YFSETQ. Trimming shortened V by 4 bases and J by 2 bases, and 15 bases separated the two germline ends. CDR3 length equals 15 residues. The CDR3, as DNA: TGCGCCAGCAGCGCAACGGACAGACTACAAGAGACCCAGTACTTC. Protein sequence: CASSATDRLQETQYF. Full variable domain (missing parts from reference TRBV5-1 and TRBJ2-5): KAGVTQTPRYLIKTRGQQVTLSCSPISGHRSVSWYQQTPGQGLQFLFEYFSETQRNKGNFPGRFSGRQFSNSRSEMNVSTLELGDSALYLCASSATDRLQETQYFGPGTRLLVL.

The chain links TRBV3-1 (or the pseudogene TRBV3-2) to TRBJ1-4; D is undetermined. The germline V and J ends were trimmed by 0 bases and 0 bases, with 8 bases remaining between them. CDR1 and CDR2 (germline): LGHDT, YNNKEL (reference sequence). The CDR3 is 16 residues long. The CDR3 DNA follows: TGTGCCAGCAGCCAAGATGTGCAGACAACTAATGAAAAACTGTTTTTT. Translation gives CASSQDVQTTNEKLFF.

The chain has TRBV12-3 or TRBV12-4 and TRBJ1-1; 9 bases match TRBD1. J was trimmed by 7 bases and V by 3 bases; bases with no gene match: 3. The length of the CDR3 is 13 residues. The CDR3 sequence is CASSFGGQGEAFF. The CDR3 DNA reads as TGTGCCAGCAGTTTTGGGGGACAGGGTGAAGCTTTCTTT.

CDR3 nucleotides: TGTGCCAGCAGTGGGACTGGGGGCGATACGCAGTATTTT. Amino acids: CASSGTGGDTQYF. V gene TRBV2 combines with J gene TRBJ2-3; D perhaps matches TRBD1 (6 bases). CDR3 length equals 13 residues. CDR1 is SNHLY, CDR2 FYNNEI, per germline. Deletions cut 4 bases from V and 6 bases from J, with 11 bases between.